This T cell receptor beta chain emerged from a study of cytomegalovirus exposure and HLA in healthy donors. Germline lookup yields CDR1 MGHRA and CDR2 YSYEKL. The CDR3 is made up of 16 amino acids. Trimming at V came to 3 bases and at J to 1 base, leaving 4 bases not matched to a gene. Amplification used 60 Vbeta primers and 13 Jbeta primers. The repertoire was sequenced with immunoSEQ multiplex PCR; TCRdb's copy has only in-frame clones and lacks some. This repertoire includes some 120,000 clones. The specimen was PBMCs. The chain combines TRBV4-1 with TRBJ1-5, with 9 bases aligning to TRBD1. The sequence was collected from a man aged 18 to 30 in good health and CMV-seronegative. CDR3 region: CASSQGQGRSNQPQHF. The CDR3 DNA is TGCGCCAGCAGCCAGGGACAGGGTAGGAGCAATCAGCCCCAGCATTTT.